These 13 T cell receptor beta chains were sequenced from one sample in a study of graft-versus-host responses after intestinal transplantation. The antigens of these receptors remain unknown. The table came from immunoSEQ multiplex PCR; TCRdb's copy has only in-frame clones and leaves some out. The table records around 100,000 clones, 90% to 95% of them present only once. Sequencing was performed on unstimulated CD4+ T cells sorted from spleen or lymph node cells, taken before transplant. The origin of the receptors is a human donor who was the organ donor for an intestinal transplant.

The genes are TRBV19 and TRBJ2-1, with TRBD2 matching 7 bases. The V gene's germline CDR1 is LNHDA and CDR2 SQIVND (reference sequence). J gave up 6 bases and V 3 bases, and 8 bases lay outside the gene matches. This CDR3 contains 15 residues. CDR3 DNA: TGTGCCAGTAGTATTCTGACTAGCTTAGGCAATGAGCAGTTCTTC. This codes for CASSILTSLGNEQFF.

This chain connects TRBV5-1 to TRBJ2-5; TRBD2 is a possible D gene (6 bases). Germline CDR1 is SGHRS and CDR2 is YFSETQ. The CDR3 has 16 residues. V lost 0 bases, J lost 4 bases, and 16 bases lay in between. DNA of the CDR3: TGCGCCAGCAGCTTGGGCGGCACCACCGGGGGAGAGACCCAGTACTTC. This encodes CASSLGGTTGGETQYF.

The chain is built from TRBV25-1 and TRBJ1-5, with 7 bases identical to TRBD1. The CDR3 contains 14 residues. Germline V lookup: CDR1 MGHDK, CDR2 SYGVNS. V lost 4 bases, J lost 1 base, and 1 base stayed unmatched. CDR3 DNA sequence: TGTGCCAGCAGTGTGACAGGGAGCAATCAGCCCCAGCATTTT. This encodes CASSVTGSNQPQHF. Looking up the rest from reference TRBV25-1 and TRBJ1-5 gives the full variable domain: EADIYQTPRYLVIGTGKKITLECSQTMGHDKMYWYQQDPGMELHLIHYSYGVNSTEKGDLSSESTVSRIRTEHFPLTLESARPSHTSQYLCASSVTGSNQPQHFGDGTRLSIL.

The rearrangement joins TRBV18 to TRBJ2-3; D unresolved. Germline V lookup: CDR1 KGHSH, CDR2 LQKENI. Trimming removed 2 bases at V and 0 bases at J, with 0 bases between. The CDR3 contains 12 residues. This CDR3 is CASSPSTDTQYF. CDR3 DNA: TGTGCCAGCTCACCAAGCACAGATACGCAGTATTTT.

The chain carries TRBV7-7 and TRBJ2-3; TRBD2 aligns across 15 bases. Trimming cost V 4 bases and J 6 bases; bases outside gene matches: 2. CDR3 length: 15 amino acids. Germline CDR1 SSHAT, CDR2 FNYEAQ (reference sequence). The DNA of the CDR3 is TGTGCCAGCAGCTACGGGACTAGCGGGAGGGATACGCAGTATTTT. Amino acid sequence: CASSYGTSGRDTQYF.

The CDR3 DNA is TGTGCCAGCAGCGCCGAGACGGACTCTGGAAACACCATATATTTT. This codes for CASSAETDSGNTIYF. The chain uses TRBV9 and TRBJ1-3; D call uncertain. Germline V lookup: CDR1 SGDLS, CDR2 YYNGEE. This CDR3 is 15 amino acids long. The V gene lost 3 bases and the J gene lost 0 bases, with 10 bases spanning the gap. The entire variable domain, with the rest obtained from reference TRBV9 and TRBJ1-3, is as follows: DSGVTQTPKHLITATGQRVTLRCSPRSGDLSVYWYQQSLDQGLQFLIQYYNGEERAKGNILERFSAQQFPDLHSELNLSSLELGDSALYFCASSAETDSGNTIYFGEGSWLTVV.

The CDR3 region has the DNA TGTGCCAGCAGCCTGGACTACTCCTACAATGAGCAGTTCTTC. This codes for CASSLDYSYNEQFF. This chain connects TRBV11-2 to TRBJ2-1, with a tentative D call TRBD2 (6 bases). V was pared by 5 bases and J by 0 bases, with 8 bases between. The CDR3 has 14 amino acids. Germline loops: CDR1 SGHAT, CDR2 FQNNGV. Full variable domain (rest looked up from reference TRBV11-2 and TRBJ2-1): EAGVAQSPRYKIIEKRQSVAFWCNPISGHATLYWYQQILGQGPKLLIQFQNNGVVDDSQLPKDRFSAERLKGVDSTLKIQPAKLEDSAVYLCASSLDYSYNEQFFGPGTRLTVL.

This clone turned up a few times. This rearrangement joins TRBV19 to TRBJ1-1; D remains unclear. V was shortened by 5 bases and J by 5 bases, with 9 bases between the two germline ends. Germline V gene lookup returns CDR1 LNHDA and CDR2 SQIVND (reference sequence). This CDR3 contains 12 residues. The CDR3 here is CASSPRRTEAFF. CDR3 sequence (DNA): TGTGCCAGTAGTCCCCGACGGACTGAAGCTTTCTTT.

The genes are TRBV28 and TRBJ1-2; maybe TRBD1 (5 bases). CDR3 length equals 17 residues. Trimming cost V 3 bases and J 6 bases, with 23 bases left between them. Germline CDR1 and CDR2: MDHEN and SYDVKM. The CDR3 sequence: CASSLPGRATGGHGYTF. CDR3 sequence (DNA): TGTGCCAGCAGTTTGCCGGGACGGGCAACAGGCGGGCATGGCTACACCTTC.

This chain uses TRBV4-1 with TRBJ2-3, with D unresolved. Looked up from germline, CDR1 is MGHRA and CDR2 is YSYEKL. CDR3 length: 14 amino acids. V lost 3 bases and J 5 bases, leaving 12 bases between the germline ends. The CDR3 DNA sequence: TGCGCCAGCAGCCACCCGGCGCGCGGAGATACGCAGTATTTT. Its protein product is CASSHPARGDTQYF.

The chain couples TRBV11-1 to TRBJ2-7; 7 bases match TRBD1. The CDR3 covers 14 residues. V dropped 6 bases and J dropped 5; count of bases not matched to a gene: 10. Germline V gives CDR1 SGHAT, CDR2 FQDESV (reference sequence). As DNA, the CDR3 is TGTGCCAGCAGACCCTGGACAGGAGCGCACGAGCAGTACTTC. It specifies CASRPWTGAHEQYF.

This CDR3 is CASSALQGSSYEQYF. As DNA, the CDR3 is TGCGCCAGCAGCGCCCTACAGGGAAGCTCCTACGAGCAGTACTTC. This chain links TRBV5-1 with TRBJ2-7; maybe TRBD1 (6 bases). Germline V CDR1 and CDR2: SGHRS, YFSETQ. There are 15 residues in the CDR3. The V end was cut by 4 bases, the J end by 0 bases, with 14 bases between.

Note on this clone: Germline and junction disagree at one end, which may indicate a read error. In DNA form, the CDR3 reads TGTGCCACCAGCTTTCCGGACACGCAAAACTATGGCTACACCTTC. Translating it yields CATSFPDTQNYGYTF. The V call is TRBV5-4, the J call TRBJ1-2, with D tentatively TRBD1 (5 bases). Per the germline V gene, CDR1 is SGHNT and CDR2 is YYREEE (reference sequence). CDR3 length: 15 residues.